This T cell receptor (beta chain) stems from a study of cytomegalovirus exposure and HLA in healthy donors. Study-wide points: Presence/absence analyses supposed approximately even sequencing depth among donors.

About this clone itself: Its cognate antigen is unknown.

Germline CDR1 is MDHEN and CDR2 is SYDVKM. V gave up 6 bases and J gave up 2 bases; unmatched junction bases: 8. The CDR3 runs 15 residues. Both 60 Vbeta primers and 13 Jbeta primers went into the PCR. Profiling relied on immunoSEQ multiplex PCR, and the TCRdb table lists in-frame clones only, not all of them. There are about 160,000 clones in the sample; about four fifths occur only once, and roughly 3.4% lies in the top ten. The V call is TRBV28, the J call TRBJ2-7; 9 bases map to TRBD1. Material: PBMCs. The TCR sequence derives from a human donor in good health. CDR3 nucleotide sequence: TGTGCCAGCAGCCCCCCTGGGACAGGGCCCTACGAGCAGTACTTC. It codes for CASSPPGTGPYEQYF.